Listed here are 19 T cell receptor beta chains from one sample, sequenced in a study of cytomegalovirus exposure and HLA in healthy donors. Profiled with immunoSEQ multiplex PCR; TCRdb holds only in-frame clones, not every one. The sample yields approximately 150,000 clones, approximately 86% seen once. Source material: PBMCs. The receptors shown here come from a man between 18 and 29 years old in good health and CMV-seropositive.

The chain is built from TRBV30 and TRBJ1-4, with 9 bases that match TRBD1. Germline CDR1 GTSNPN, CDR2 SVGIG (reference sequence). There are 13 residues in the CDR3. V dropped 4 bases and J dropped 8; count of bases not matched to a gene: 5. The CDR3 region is CAWNRDRAEKLFF. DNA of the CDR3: TGTGCCTGGAACCGGGACAGGGCCGAAAAACTGTTTTTT.

The CDR3 spells CSATGTGGYTF. The CDR3 nucleotides read TGCAGTGCTACCGGGACTGGGGGCTACACCTTC. The chain uses TRBV20-1 and TRBJ1-2; maybe TRBD1 (5 bases). CDR3 length: 11 amino acids. Trimming pared 4 bases from V and 8 bases from J, leaving 11 bases between. Per the germline V gene, CDR1 is DFQATT and CDR2 is SNEGSKA (reference sequence).

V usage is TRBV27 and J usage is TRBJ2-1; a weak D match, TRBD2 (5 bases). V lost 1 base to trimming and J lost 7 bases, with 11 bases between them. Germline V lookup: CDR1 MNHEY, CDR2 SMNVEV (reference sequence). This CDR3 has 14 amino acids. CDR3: CASSLLGGVNEQFF. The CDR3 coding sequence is TGTGCCAGCAGTTTATTAGGAGGTGTGAATGAGCAGTTCTTC.

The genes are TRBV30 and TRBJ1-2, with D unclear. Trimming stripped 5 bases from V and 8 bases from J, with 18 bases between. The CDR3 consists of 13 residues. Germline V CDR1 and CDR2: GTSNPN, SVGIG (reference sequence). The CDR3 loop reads CAWGGSDVGGYTF. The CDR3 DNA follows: TGTGCCTGGGGAGGGTCGGATGTGGGAGGCTACACCTTC.

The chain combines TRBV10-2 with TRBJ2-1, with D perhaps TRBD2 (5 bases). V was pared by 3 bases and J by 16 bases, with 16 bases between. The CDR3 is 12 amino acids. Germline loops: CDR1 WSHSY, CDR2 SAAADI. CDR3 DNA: TGCGCCAGCAGTGATGACCGGGGAGAGGGCTTCTTC. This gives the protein CASSDDRGEGFF.

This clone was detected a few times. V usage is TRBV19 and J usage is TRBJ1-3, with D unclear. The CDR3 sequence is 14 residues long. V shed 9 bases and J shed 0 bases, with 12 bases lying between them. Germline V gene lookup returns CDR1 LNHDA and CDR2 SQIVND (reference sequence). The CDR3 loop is CASVLSRSGNTIYF. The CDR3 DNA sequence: TGTGCCAGCGTTCTCTCCCGCTCTGGAAACACCATATATTTT.

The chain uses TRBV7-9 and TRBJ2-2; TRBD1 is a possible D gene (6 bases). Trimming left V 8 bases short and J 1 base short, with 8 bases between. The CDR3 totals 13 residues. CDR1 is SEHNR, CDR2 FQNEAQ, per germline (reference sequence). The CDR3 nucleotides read TGTGCCAGCGACAGGCTGAACACCGGGGAGCTGTTTTTT. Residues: CASDRLNTGELFF.

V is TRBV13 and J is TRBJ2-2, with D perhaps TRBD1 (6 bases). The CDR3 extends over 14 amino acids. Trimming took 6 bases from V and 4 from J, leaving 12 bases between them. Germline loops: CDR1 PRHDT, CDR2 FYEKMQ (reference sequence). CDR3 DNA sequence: TGTGCCAGCAGGAAACAGGGACCCACCGGGGAGCTGTTTTTT. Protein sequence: CASRKQGPTGELFF. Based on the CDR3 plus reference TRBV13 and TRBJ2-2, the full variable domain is AAGVIQSPRHLIKEKRETATLKCYPIPRHDTVYWYQQGPGQDPQFLISFYEKMQSDKGSIPDRFSAQQFSDYHSELNMSSLELGDSALYFCASRKQGPTGELFFGEGSRLTVL.

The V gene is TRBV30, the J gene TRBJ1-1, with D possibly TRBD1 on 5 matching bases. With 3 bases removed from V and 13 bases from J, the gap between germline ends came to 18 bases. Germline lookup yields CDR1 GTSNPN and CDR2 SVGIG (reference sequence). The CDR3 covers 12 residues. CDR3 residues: CAWSNRPLGDFF. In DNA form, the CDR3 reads TGTGCCTGGAGCAACAGGCCCCTTGGGGATTTCTTT.

The DNA of the CDR3 is TGTGCCAGCAGCCGCAGGCAGGCTGAAGCTTTCTTT. This gives the protein CASSRRQAEAFF. The gene calls are TRBV7-9 and TRBJ1-1; D remains ambiguous. V gave up 5 bases and J gave up 6 bases, with 10 bases separating them. CDR1 SEHNR and CDR2 FQNEAQ come from the germline V gene (reference sequence). The CDR3 has 12 residues.

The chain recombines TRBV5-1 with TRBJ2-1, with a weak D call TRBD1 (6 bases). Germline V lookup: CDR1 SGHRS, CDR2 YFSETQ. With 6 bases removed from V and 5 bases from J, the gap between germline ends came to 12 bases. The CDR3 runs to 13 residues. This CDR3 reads CASNDQGHNEQFF. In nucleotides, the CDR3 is TGCGCCAGCAATGATCAGGGGCACAATGAGCAGTTCTTC.

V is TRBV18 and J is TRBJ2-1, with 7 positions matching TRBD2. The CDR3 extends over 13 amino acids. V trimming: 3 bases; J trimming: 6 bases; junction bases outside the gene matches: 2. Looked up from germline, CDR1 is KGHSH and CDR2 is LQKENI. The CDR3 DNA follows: TGTGCCAGCTCACCCCCGGGGGGCAATGAGCAGTTCTTC. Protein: CASSPPGGNEQFF.

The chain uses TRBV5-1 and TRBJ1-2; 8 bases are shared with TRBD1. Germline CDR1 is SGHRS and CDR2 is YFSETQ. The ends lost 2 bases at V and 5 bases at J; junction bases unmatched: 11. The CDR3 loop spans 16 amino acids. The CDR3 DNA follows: TGCGCCAGCAGCTTAGGACAGGGAGTTTTGGGGTATGGCTACACCTTC. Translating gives CASSLGQGVLGYGYTF.

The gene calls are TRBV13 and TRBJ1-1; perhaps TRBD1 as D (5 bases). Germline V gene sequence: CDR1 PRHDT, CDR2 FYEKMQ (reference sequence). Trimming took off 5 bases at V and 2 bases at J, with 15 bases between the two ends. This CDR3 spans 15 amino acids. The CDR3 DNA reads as TGTGCCAGCAGCCCTTGGGGCATGCCTAACACTGAAGCTTTCTTT. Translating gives CASSPWGMPNTEAFF.

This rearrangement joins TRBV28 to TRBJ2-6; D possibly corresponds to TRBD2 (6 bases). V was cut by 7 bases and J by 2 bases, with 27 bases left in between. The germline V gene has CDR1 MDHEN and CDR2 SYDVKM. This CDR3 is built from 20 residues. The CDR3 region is CASTPPFYGRKETGANVLTF. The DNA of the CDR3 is TGTGCCAGCACTCCCCCTTTCTACGGGAGAAAGGAGACTGGGGCCAACGTCCTGACTTTC.

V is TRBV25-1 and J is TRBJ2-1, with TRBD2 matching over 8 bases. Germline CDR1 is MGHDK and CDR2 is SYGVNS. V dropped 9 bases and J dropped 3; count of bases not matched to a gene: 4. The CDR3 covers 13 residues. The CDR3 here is CASQREFYNEQFF. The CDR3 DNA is TGTGCCAGTCAGCGGGAGTTCTACAATGAGCAGTTCTTC.

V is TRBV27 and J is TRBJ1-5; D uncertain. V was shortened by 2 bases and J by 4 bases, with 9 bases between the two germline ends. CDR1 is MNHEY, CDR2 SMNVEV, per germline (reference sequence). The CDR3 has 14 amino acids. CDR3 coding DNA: TGTGCCAGCAGTTTAACGAGCCCAAATCAGCCCCAGCATTTT. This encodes CASSLTSPNQPQHF.

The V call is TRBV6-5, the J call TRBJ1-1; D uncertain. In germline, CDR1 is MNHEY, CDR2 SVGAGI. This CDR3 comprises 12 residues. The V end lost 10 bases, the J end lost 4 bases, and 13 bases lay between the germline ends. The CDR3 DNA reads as TGTGCCACCGTTCGAGGCGGCACTGAAGCTTTCTTT. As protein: CATVRGGTEAFF.

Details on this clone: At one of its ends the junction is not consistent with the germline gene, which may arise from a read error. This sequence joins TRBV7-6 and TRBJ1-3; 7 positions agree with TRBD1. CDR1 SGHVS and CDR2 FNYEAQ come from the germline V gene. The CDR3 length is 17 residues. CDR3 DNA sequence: TGTGCCAGCAGCCTAGCCGGGACAGAAATCGCTACCACCACCATATATTTT. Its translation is CASSLAGTEIATTTIYF.